The 11 T cell receptor beta chains below come from one sample, sequenced in a study of regulatory T cells in long-lasting Graves disease. The time point here: newly diagnosed GD, antithyroid drugs for less than 3 months. Construction of the TCR library relied on RNA isolated from PBMCs. iRepertoire HTBI primers and Arm-PCR of CDR3 regions built TCR beta libraries. TCRdb ran MiXCR on the multiplex PCR reads and lists one entry per CDR3 protein. This table has roughly 560,000 distinct CDR3 sequences, 15% to 20% appearing once. These same records also appear under a second study, on T cells in Graves' hyperthyroidism and ophthalmopathy.

This specimen consisted of peripheral blood mononuclear cells (PBMCs), obtained at new diagnosis, from a patient treated with antithyroid drugs. The receptors shown here come from a middle-aged woman with Graves disease.

Here the CDR3 DNA reads TGCGCCAGCAGCCATGGACTAGAGAACACCGGGGAGCTGTTTTTT. Protein: CASSHGLENTGELFF. The chain combines TRBV5-1 with TRBJ2-2, with 7 bases aligning to TRBD2. The germline V gene encodes CDR1 SGHRS and CDR2 YFSETQ. CDR3 length: 15 amino acids. V trimming: 4 bases; J trimming: 1 base; junction bases outside the gene matches: 4.

The sample holds many counts of this clonotype. This sequence joins TRBV12-3 or TRBV12-4 and TRBJ1-2; D gene uncertain. The CDR3 covers 13 residues. The V gene lost 4 bases and the J gene lost 4 bases, with 10 bases spanning the gap. The DNA of the CDR3 is TGTGCCAGCAGTTCCCCTGAGAGCTATGGCTACACCTTC. Protein sequence: CASSSPESYGYTF.

A few counts support this clonotype. The gene calls are TRBV20-1 and TRBJ1-5, with a weak D call TRBD1 (5 bases). V was clipped by 0 bases and J by 8 bases, with 11 bases between them. CDR3 length: 13 amino acids. The germline CDR1 and CDR2 sequences are DFQATT and SNEGSKA (reference sequence). The CDR3 DNA reads TGCAGTGCTAGAGATTCCGGGGCGAAGCCCCAGCATTTT. It codes for CSARDSGAKPQHF.

This clonotype was counted between two and nine times. The V call is TRBV12-3 or TRBV12-4, the J call TRBJ2-2, with TRBD2 identical over 9 bases. This CDR3 region has 15 residues. V dropped 6 bases and J dropped 4; count of bases not matched to a gene: 6. Here the CDR3 DNA reads TGTGCCAGCAGCCGCGGGGGGGCGGGCACCGGGGAGCTGTTTTTT. Protein: CASSRGGAGTGELFF.

Many counts were recorded for this clonotype. The chain recombines TRBV2 with TRBJ2-3; no definite D call. The germline V gene encodes CDR1 SNHLY and CDR2 FYNNEI. The CDR3 spans 13 residues. V gave up 7 bases and J gave up 1 base, with 9 bases separating them. The CDR3: CASKERGTDTQYF. DNA for the CDR3: TGTGCCAGCAAAGAACGGGGCACAGATACGCAGTATTTT. Full variable domain (outside the CDR3, taken from reference TRBV2 and TRBJ2-3): EPEVTQTPSHQVTQMGQEVILRCVPISNHLYFYWYRQILGQKVEFLVSFYNNEISEKSEIFDDQFSVERPDGSNFTLKIRSTKLEDSAMYFCASKERGTDTQYFGPGTRLTVL.

This clonotype showed up many times. The rearrangement uses TRBV7-8 and TRBJ1-5; D gene unclear. Germline V gene sequence: CDR1 SGHVS, CDR2 FQNEAQ. CDR3 length: 16 residues. The V and J ends lost 3 bases and 0 bases respectively, with 12 bases between them. Here the CDR3 DNA reads TGTGCCAGCAGCTTTCTTCCGGGGAATAGCAATCAGCCCCAGCATTTT. Encoded protein: CASSFLPGNSNQPQHF. Full variable domain (missing parts from reference TRBV7-8 and TRBJ1-5): GAGVSQSPRYKVAKRGQDVALRCDPISGHVSLFWYQQALGQGPEFLTYFQNEAQLDKSGLPSDRFFAERPEGSVSTLKIQRTQQEDSAVYLCASSFLPGNSNQPQHFGDGTRLSIL.

This clonotype showed up just a few times. The chain is built from TRBV30 and TRBJ2-7; 7 nucleotides match TRBD1. CDR1 is GTSNPN, CDR2 SVGIG, per germline (reference sequence). CDR3 size: 11 residues. The junction had 1 base not matched to a gene; V was cut back by 4 bases and J by 4 bases. CDR3 coding DNA: TGTGCCTGGACACAGGGGTACGAGCAGTACTTC. Protein product: CAWTQGYEQYF. Together with reference TRBV30 and TRBJ2-7, the CDR3 gives the full variable domain: SQTIHQWPATLVQPVGSPLSLECTVEGTSNPNLYWYRQAAGRGLQLLFYSVGIGQISSEVPQNLSASRPQDRQFILSSKKLLLSDSGFYLCAWTQGYEQYFGPGTRLTVT.

This clonotype has more than one count but fewer than ten. The genes are TRBV27 and TRBJ1-2, with D unresolved. From germline, CDR1 is MNHEY and CDR2 SMNVEV (reference sequence). V shed 2 bases and J shed 4 bases, with 11 bases lying between them. The CDR3 length is 14 residues. In DNA form, the CDR3 reads TGTGCCAGCAGTTTAACCTACGTTTCCTATGGCTACACCTTC. It codes for CASSLTYVSYGYTF.

This clonotype was seen at least ten times. The chain uses TRBV7-2 and TRBJ1-1; D is ambiguous. The CDR3 runs to 16 residues. Trimming took off 5 bases at V and 0 bases at J, with 16 bases between the two ends. Germline-derived CDR1 and CDR2 are SGHTA and FQGNSA. DNA for the CDR3: TGTGCCAGCAGCCGCGGGTCACGTCTTCTGAACACTGAAGCTTTCTTT. Translating gives CASSRGSRLLNTEAFF.

This clonotype was found many times. This chain uses TRBV2 with TRBJ1-2, with a tentative D call TRBD1 (5 bases). The CDR3 is made up of 14 amino acids. Trimming shortened V by 11 bases and J by 9 bases, and 25 bases separated the two germline ends. Germline V gene lookup returns CDR1 SNHLY and CDR2 FYNNEI. CDR3 nucleotides: TGTGCCCAGCAGGAGGGGTTTGGAGGGTTGAGCTACACCTTC. It yields the protein CAQQEGFGGLSYTF.

This clonotype was detected ten times or more. DNA of the CDR3: TGTGCCAGCAAAGATTCATTATACGAGCAGTACTTC. It translates to CASKDSLYEQYF. The V call is TRBV2, the J call TRBJ2-7, with D unresolved. The CDR3 consists of 12 residues. Trimming cost V 7 bases and J 4 bases, with 11 bases left between them. Germline CDR1 SNHLY, CDR2 FYNNEI.